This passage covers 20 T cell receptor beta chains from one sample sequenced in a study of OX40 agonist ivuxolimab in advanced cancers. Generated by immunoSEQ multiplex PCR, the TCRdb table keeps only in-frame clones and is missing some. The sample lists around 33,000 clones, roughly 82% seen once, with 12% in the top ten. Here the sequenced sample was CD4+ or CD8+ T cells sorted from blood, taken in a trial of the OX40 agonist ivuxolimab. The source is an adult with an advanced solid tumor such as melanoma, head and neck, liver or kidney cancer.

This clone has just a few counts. CDR3 sequence reads: CASRDTLTYEQYF. The CDR3 nucleotides read TGTGCCAGCAGGGACACTCTAACCTACGAGCAGTACTTC. The chain combines TRBV2 with TRBJ2-7; D is possibly TRBD1 (5 bases). CDR1 is SNHLY and CDR2 is FYNNEI in the germline V gene. V shed 6 bases and J shed 2 bases, with 11 bases lying between them. The CDR3 totals 13 residues.

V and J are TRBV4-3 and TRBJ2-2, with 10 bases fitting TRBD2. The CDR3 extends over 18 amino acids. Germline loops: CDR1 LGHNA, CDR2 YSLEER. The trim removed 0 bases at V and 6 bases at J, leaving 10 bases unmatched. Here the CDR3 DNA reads TGCGCCAGCAGCCAAGAGACGTTCCTAGCGGGGGAGCCCGGGGAGCTGTTTTTT. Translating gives CASSQETFLAGEPGELFF.

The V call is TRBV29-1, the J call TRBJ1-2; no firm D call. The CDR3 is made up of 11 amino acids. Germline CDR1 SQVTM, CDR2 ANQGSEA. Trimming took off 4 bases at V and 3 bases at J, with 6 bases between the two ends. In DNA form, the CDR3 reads TGCAGCGTTGGGGGTTACTATGGCTACACCTTC. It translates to CSVGGYYGYTF.

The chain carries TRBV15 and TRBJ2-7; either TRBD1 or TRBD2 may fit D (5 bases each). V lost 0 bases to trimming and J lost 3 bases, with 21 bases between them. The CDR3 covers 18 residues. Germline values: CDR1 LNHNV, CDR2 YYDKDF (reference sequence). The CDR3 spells CATSRDFGAAGMDYEQYF. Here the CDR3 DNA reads TGTGCCACCAGCAGAGATTTCGGGGCGGCAGGGATGGACTACGAGCAGTACTTC.

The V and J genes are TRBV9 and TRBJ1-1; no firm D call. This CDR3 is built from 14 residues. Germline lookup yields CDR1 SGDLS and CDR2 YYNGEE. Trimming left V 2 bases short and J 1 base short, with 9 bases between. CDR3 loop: CASSVDGPNTEAFF. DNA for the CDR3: TGTGCCAGCAGCGTCGACGGTCCGAACACTGAAGCTTTCTTT.

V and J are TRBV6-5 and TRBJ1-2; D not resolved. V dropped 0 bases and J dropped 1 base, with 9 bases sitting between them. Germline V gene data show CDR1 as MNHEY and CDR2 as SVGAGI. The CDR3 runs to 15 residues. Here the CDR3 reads CASSYSRSDNYGYTF. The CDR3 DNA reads TGTGCCAGCAGTTACTCGAGATCAGATAACTATGGCTACACCTTC.

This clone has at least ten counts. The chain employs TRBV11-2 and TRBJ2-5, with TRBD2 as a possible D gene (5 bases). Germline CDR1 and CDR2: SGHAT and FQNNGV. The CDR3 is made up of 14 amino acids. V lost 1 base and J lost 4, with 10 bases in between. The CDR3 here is CASSLVPGIETQYF. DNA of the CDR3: TGTGCCAGCAGCTTAGTTCCCGGGATAGAGACCCAGTACTTC.

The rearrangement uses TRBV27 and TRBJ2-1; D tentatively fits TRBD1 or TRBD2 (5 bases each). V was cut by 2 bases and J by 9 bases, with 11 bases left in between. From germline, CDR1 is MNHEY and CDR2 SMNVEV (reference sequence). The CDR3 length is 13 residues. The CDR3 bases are TGTGCCAGCAGTTTAATTGGGGCGGGTGAGCAGTTCTTC. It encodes CASSLIGAGEQFF.

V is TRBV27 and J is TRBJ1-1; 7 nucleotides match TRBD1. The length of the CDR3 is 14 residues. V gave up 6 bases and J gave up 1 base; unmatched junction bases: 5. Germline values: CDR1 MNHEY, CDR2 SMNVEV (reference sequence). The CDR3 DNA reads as TGTGCCAGCAGGCCAGGGGGTGGGAACACTGAAGCTTTCTTT. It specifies CASRPGGGNTEAFF.

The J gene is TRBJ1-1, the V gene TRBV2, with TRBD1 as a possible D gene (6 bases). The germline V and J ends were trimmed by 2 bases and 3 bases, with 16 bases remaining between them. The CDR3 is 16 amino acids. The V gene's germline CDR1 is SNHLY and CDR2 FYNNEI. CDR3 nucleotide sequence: TGTGCCAGCAGTGAAAGCGTACAGGGCGAGGACACTGAAGCTTTCTTT. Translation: CASSESVQGEDTEAFF.

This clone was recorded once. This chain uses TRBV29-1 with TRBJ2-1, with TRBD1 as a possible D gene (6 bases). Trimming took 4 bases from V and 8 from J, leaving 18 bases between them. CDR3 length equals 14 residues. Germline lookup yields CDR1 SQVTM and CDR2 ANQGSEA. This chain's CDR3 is CSVGERGGPDEQFF. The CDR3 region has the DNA TGCAGCGTTGGGGAACGTGGGGGCCCGGATGAGCAGTTCTTC.

CDR3: CATTYNGGDYNEQFF. CDR3 bases: TGTGCCACTACCTATAACGGGGGCGACTACAATGAGCAGTTCTTC. V usage is TRBV19 and J usage is TRBJ2-1; the D gene could be TRBD1 or TRBD2 (6 bases each). V dropped 10 bases and J dropped 3 bases, with 19 bases sitting between them. The CDR3 is 15 amino acids. CDR1 and CDR2 from the germline V gene are LNHDA and SQIVND (reference sequence).

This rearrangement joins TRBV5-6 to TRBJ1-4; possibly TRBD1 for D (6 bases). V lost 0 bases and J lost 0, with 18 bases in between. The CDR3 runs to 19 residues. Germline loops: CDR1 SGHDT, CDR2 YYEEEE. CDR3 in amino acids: CASSLGQVHAPTTNEKLFF. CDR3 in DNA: TGTGCCAGCAGCTTGGGACAGGTCCACGCCCCAACAACTAATGAAAAACTGTTTTTT.

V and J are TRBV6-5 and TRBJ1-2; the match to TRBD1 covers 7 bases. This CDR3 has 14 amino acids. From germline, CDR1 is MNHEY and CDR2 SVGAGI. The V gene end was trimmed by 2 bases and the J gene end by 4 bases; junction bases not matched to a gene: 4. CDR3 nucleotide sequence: TGTGCCAGCAGTTACCAAGGGGGCCGCTATGGCTACACCTTC. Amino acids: CASSYQGGRYGYTF.

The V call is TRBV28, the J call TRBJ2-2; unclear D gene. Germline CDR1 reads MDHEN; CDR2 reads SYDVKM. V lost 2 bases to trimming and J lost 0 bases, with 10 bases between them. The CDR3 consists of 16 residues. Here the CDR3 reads CASSLPQDPNTGELFF. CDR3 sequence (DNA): TGTGCCAGCAGTTTACCCCAAGACCCGAACACCGGGGAGCTGTTTTTT. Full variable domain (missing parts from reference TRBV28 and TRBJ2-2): DVKVTQSSRYLVKRTGEKVFLECVQDMDHENMFWYRQDPGLGLRLIYFSYDVKMKEKGDIPEGYSVSREKKERFSLILESASTNQTSMYLCASSLPQDPNTGELFFGEGSRLTVL.

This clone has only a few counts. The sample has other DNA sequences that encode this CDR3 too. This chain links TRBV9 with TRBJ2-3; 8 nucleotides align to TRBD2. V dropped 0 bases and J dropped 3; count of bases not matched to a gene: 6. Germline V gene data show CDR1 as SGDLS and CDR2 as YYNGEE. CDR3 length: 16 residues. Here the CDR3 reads CASSVAGGGLTDTQYF. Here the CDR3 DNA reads TGTGCCAGCAGCGTAGCCGGCGGGGGGTTGACAGATACGCAGTATTTT.

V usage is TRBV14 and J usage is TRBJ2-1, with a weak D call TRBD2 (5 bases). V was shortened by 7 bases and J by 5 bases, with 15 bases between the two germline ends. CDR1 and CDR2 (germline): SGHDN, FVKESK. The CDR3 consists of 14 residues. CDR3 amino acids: CASNRGNLDNEQFF. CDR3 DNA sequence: TGTGCCAGCAATAGAGGGAATCTGGACAATGAGCAGTTCTTC.

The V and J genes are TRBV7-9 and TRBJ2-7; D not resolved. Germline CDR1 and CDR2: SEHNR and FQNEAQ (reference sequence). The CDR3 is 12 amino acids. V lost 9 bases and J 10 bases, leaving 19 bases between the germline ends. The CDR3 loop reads CASVGILTFQYF. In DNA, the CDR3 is TGTGCCAGTGTGGGGATTTTAACATTTCAGTACTTC. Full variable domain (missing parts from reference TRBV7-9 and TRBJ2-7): DTGVSQNPRHKITKRGQNVTFRCDPISEHNRLYWYRQTLGQGPEFLTYFQNEAQLEKSRLLSDRFSAERPKGSFSTLEIQRTEQGDSAMYLCASVGILTFQYFGPGTRLTVT.

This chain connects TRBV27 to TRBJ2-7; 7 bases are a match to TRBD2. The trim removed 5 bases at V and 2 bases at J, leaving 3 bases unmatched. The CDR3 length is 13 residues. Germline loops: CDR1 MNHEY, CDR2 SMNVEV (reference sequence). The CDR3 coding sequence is TGTGCCAGCAGTGGACTAGGGACCTACGAGCAGTACTTC. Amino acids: CASSGLGTYEQYF.

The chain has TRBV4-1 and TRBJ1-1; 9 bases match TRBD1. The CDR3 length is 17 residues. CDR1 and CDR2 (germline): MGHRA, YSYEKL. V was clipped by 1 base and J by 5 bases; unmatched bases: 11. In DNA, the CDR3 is TGCGCCAGCAGCCAAGTAGGCACAGGGGGCATGAGGACTGAAGCTTTCTTT. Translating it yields CASSQVGTGGMRTEAFF.